This is a list of T cell receptor beta chains from one sample in a study of cytomegalovirus exposure and HLA in healthy donors. The method was immunoSEQ multiplex PCR; TCRdb's version includes in-frame clones alone and lacks a portion of them. The profile shows 150,000 to 200,000 clones, roughly four fifths of them singletons. Source material: PBMCs. These receptors all come from a woman aged 40 to 49 in good health and CMV-seronegative. Each CDR3 is given with its conserved first and last residue. D genes are given only for firm matches. The size of a clone is reported for some rows only, either as once, few or many, or as a class for expanded clones.

D,V,size,length,J,CDR3,DNA
-,TRBV28,-,15,TRBJ2-6,CASSTQGAGANVLTF,TGTGCCAGCAGTACCCAGGGCGCTGGGGCCAACGTCCTGACTTTC
TRBD2,TRBV6-1,-,18,TRBJ2-1,CASSEVIGASGIVNEQFF,TGTGCCAGCAGTGAAGTGATAGGGGCTAGCGGGATCGTAAATGAGCAGTTCTTC
TRBD2,TRBV2,-,14,TRBJ2-7,CASSSSSSGGEQYF,TGTGCCAGCAGTAGTTCGTCTAGCGGAGGCGAGCAGTACTTC
TRBD2,TRBV6-4,-,15,TRBJ2-1,CASSEGTSVVSEQFF,TGTGCCAGCAGTGAGGGGACTAGCGTAGTGAGTGAGCAGTTCTTC
-,TRBV25-1,-,14,TRBJ2-1,CASSRDTSYNEQFF,TGTGCCAGCAGCAGGGACACCTCCTACAATGAGCAGTTCTTC
-,TRBV19,-,13,TRBJ1-4,CASSTTGSEKLFF,TGTGCCAGTAGTACTACAGGGAGTGAAAAACTGTTTTTT
TRBD1,TRBV28,once,15,TRBJ1-4,CASSLFTGVNEKLFF,TGTGCCAGCAGTTTATTTACAGGGGTTAATGAAAAACTGTTTTTT
TRBD2,TRBV5-6,few,17,TRBJ2-1,CASSLDVLAGVYNEQFF,TGTGCCAGCAGCTTGGACGTACTAGCGGGAGTCTACAATGAGCAGTTCTTC
TRBD2,TRBV9,few,15,TRBJ2-3,CASSVEAGATDTQYF,TGTGCCAGCAGCGTAGAAGCGGGAGCTACAGATACGCAGTATTTT
-,TRBV19,-,13,TRBJ1-1,CASNLDTHTEAFF,TGTGCCAGTAATCTGGACACACACACTGAAGCTTTCTTT
-,TRBV6-5,-,14,TRBJ1-2,CASSSWGGNYGYTF,TGTGCCAGCAGCTCCTGGGGGGGAAACTATGGCTACACCTTC
TRBD2,TRBV19,-,12,TRBJ2-7,CASSIRGDEQYF,TGTGCCAGTAGTATACGGGGGGACGAGCAGTACTTC
-,TRBV5-1,-,15,TRBJ1-2,CASSSDEGVEDGYTF,TGCGCCAGCAGCTCTGACGAGGGGGTGGAGGATGGCTACACCTTC
-,TRBV30,-,15,TRBJ1-2,CAWARGEGVAFGYTF,TGTGCCTGGGCTCGGGGCGAGGGGGTTGCTTTCGGCTACACCTTC
TRBD1,TRBV5-1,few,15,TRBJ2-3,CASSSTGGRTDTQYF,TGCGCCAGCAGCTCTACAGGGGGGCGAACAGATACGCAGTATTTT
-,TRBV15,-,14,TRBJ1-5,CATSRGGGNQPQHF,TGTGCCACCAGCAGAGGAGGGGGTAATCAGCCCCAGCATTTT
TRBD1,TRBV7-8,-,15,TRBJ1-5,CASSLRGPLNQPQHF,TGTGCCAGCAGCCTAAGGGGGCCACTGAATCAGCCCCAGCATTTT
TRBD2,TRBV4-2,-,18,TRBJ2-1,CASSQGLAGGRDDNEQFF,TGTGCCAGCAGCCAAGGACTAGCGGGTGGGCGGGATGACAATGAGCAGTTCTTC
TRBD2,TRBV19,once,15,TRBJ2-2,CASKSGGLGTGELFF,TGTGCCAGTAAGAGCGGGGGCCTGGGCACCGGGGAGCTGTTTTTT
-,TRBV4-2,-,13,TRBJ1-2,CASSPQERHGYTF,TGTGCCAGCAGCCCACAGGAGCGTCATGGCTACACCTTC
-,TRBV28,few,14,TRBJ1-2,CASISPFLNYGYTF,TGTGCCAGCATATCTCCCTTTCTTAACTATGGCTACACCTTC
TRBD2,TRBV5-1,-,14,TRBJ2-7,CASSPIAGEAAQYF,TGCGCCAGCAGCCCTATAGCGGGAGAGGCGGCGCAGTACTTC
-,TRBV30,-,15,TRBJ2-2,CAWSVDGRVGGELFF,TGTGCCTGGAGTGTAGACGGGAGAGTCGGCGGGGAGCTGTTTTTT
-,TRBV7-9,-,13,TRBJ1-2,CASSFDFTYGYTF,TGTGCCAGCAGCTTTGACTTTACCTATGGCTACACCTTC
TRBD2,TRBV5-1,-,16,TRBJ2-7,CASSLGGTSGSYEQYF,TGCGCCAGCAGCTTGGGTGGGACTAGCGGGTCCTACGAGCAGTACTTC
-,TRBV30,-,15,TRBJ2-1,CAWAARGGTYNEQFF,TGTGCCTGGGCTGCTAGGGGGGGCACCTACAATGAGCAGTTCTTC
TRBD2,TRBV6-1,-,15,TRBJ2-1,CASSETSGSSNEQFF,TGTGCCAGCAGTGAAACTAGCGGGAGTAGCAATGAGCAGTTCTTC
-,TRBV5-6,-,12,TRBJ1-5,CASSNSNQPQHF,TGTGCCAGCAGTAATTCCAATCAGCCCCAGCATTTT
-,TRBV21-1,-,13,TRBJ1-5,CASNGGDNQPQHF,TGTGCCAGCAACGGAGGGGACAATCAGCCCCAGCATTTT
TRBD2,TRBV18,few,15,TRBJ2-7,CASSPTLAGGVEQYF,TGTGCCAGCTCACCAACGCTAGCGGGAGGGGTAGAGCAGTACTTC
-,TRBV7-9,-,14,TRBJ1-2,CASSPQDSNYGYTF,TGTGCCAGCAGCCCACAGGATTCTAACTATGGCTACACCTTC
TRBD2,TRBV2,-,15,TRBJ2-3,CASRAGGTSGNAQYF,TGTGCCAGCCGTGCAGGGGGGACTAGCGGGAATGCGCAGTATTTT
-,TRBV11-2,-,11,TRBJ1-2,CASSLGHGYTF,TGTGCCAGCAGCTTAGGGCATGGCTACACCTTC
TRBD1,TRBV27,-,16,TRBJ2-3,CASSWGQGTNTDTQYF,TGTGCCAGCAGTTGGGGACAGGGGACAAACACAGATACGCAGTATTTT
TRBD1,TRBV5-6,-,18,TRBJ1-4,CASSLNRGSGSTNEKLFF,TGTGCCAGCAGCTTGAACAGGGGATCGGGATCAACTAATGAAAAACTGTTTTTT
-,TRBV5-6,-,16,TRBJ1-5,CASSLYSGRGDQPQHF,TGTGCCAGCAGCTTGTACTCGGGGAGGGGGGATCAGCCCCAGCATTTT
-,TRBV11-3,-,16,TRBJ2-1,CASSLGRADSYNEQFF,TGTGCCAGCAGCTTAGGTAGAGCGGACTCCTACAATGAGCAGTTCTTC